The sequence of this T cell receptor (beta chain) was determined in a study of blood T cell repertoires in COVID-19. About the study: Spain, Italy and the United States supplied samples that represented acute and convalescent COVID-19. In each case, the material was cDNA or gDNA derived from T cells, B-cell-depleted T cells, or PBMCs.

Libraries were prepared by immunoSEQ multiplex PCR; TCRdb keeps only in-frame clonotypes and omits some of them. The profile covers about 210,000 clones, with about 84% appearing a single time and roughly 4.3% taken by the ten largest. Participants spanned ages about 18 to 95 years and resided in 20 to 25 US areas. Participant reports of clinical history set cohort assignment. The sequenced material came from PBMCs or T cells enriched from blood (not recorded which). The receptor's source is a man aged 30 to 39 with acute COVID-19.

The CDR3 DNA is TGTGCCAGCAGTTCGGGGGGGGGCTACACCTTC. Its translation is CASSSGGGYTF. The chain couples TRBV27 to TRBJ1-2; D perhaps matches TRBD1 (5 bases). CDR3 length: 11 residues. Looked up from germline, CDR1 is MNHEY and CDR2 is SMNVEV (reference sequence). V was cut by 4 bases and J by 8 bases, with 8 bases left in between.